The present T cell receptor (beta chain) was sequenced within a study of PD-1 blockade in classical Hodgkin lymphoma. Study observations and caveats: Patients excluded were those beginning nivolumab under 1 year after ASCT. TCR diversity at baseline was reported to be reduced in newly diagnosed patients relative to healthy donors. Complete responders' baseline diversity resembled that of newly diagnosed patients. Underlying causes for the observed repertoire differences were not defined, possibly disease activity or prior therapy.

Note on this clone: Its antigen is unidentified.

Each patient experienced a relapse that followed autologous stem cell transplantation, and brentuximab vedotin exposure varied. The repertoire was sequenced with immunoSEQ multiplex PCR; TCRdb's copy has only in-frame clones and lacks some. The repertoire holds 20,000 to 30,000 clones, 81% seen once, with about 20% in the top ten. The sample in question was peripheral blood mononuclear cells (PBMCs), obtained before the second cycle of nivolumab. This receptor was obtained from a human donor with classical Hodgkin lymphoma.

The CDR3 region is CASSLAASGSRDTDTQYF. CDR3 nucleotides: TGCGCCAGCAGCTTGGCGGCTAGCGGGAGTAGGGACACAGATACGCAGTATTTT. The chain employs TRBV5-1 and TRBJ2-3, with TRBD2 matching over 10 bases. The V gene's germline CDR1 is SGHRS and CDR2 YFSETQ. This CDR3 has 18 amino acids. Losses at the gene ends were 0 bases for V and 2 bases for J; bases not matched to a gene: 9.